What follows are 7 T cell receptor beta chains derived from one specimen sequenced in a study of blood T cell repertoires in COVID-19. Profiling relied on immunoSEQ multiplex PCR, and the TCRdb table lists in-frame clones only, not all of them. The sample consists of about 480,000 clones, roughly 90% of them appearing once. Material: peripheral blood. Every receptor here comes from a woman under 40 with acute or convalescent COVID-19.

The chain carries TRBV7-9 and TRBJ1-1; D ambiguous. Germline V lookup: CDR1 SEHNR, CDR2 FQNEAQ (reference sequence). The CDR3 loop spans 11 amino acids. The V end lost 6 bases, the J end lost 7 bases, and 9 bases lay between the germline ends. CDR3 bases: TGTGCCAGCAGGGACGGGGTTGAAGCTTTCTTT. Its protein product is CASRDGVEAFF.

The chain carries TRBV2 and TRBJ2-7; perhaps TRBD1 as D (6 bases). The ends were cut back, 3 bases at V and 5 bases at J, with 11 bases in the middle. Germline CDR1 reads SNHLY; CDR2 reads FYNNEI. The CDR3 extends over 13 amino acids. CDR3 sequence reads: CASSDRAGDEQYF. The CDR3 DNA sequence: TGTGCCAGCAGTGATAGGGCAGGGGACGAGCAGTACTTC.

The sample holds one count of this clone. The chain recombines TRBV7-2 with TRBJ1-6, with a tentative D call TRBD1 (5 bases). This CDR3 is built from 16 residues. Germline V CDR1 and CDR2: SGHTA, FQGNSA. V was clipped by 3 bases and J by 2 bases, with 11 bases between them. As DNA, the CDR3 is TGTGCCAGCAGCTTCGACAGAGGACCCTATAATTCACCCCTCCACTTT. Its protein is CASSFDRGPYNSPLHF.

This clone was observed a single time. The genes are TRBV5-6 and TRBJ1-4; TRBD1 matches 7 bases. V shed 2 bases, J shed 5 bases, and the junction held 3 bases outside the gene matches. The CDR3 is 14 residues long. The germline CDR1 and CDR2 sequences are SGHDT and YYEEEE. The CDR3 DNA reads TGTGCCAGCAGCTTTACAGGGGACAATGAAAAACTGTTTTTT. It encodes CASSFTGDNEKLFF.

This chain joins TRBV27 and TRBJ1-2; the D is unclear. The CDR3 has 12 amino acids. Per the germline V gene, CDR1 is MNHEY and CDR2 is SMNVEV (reference sequence). The V gene lost 7 bases and the J gene lost 8 bases, with 14 bases spanning the gap. The chain's CDR3 is CASIGTRGGYTF. The CDR3 DNA sequence: TGTGCCAGCATAGGAACCAGAGGGGGCTACACCTTC.

This chain joins TRBV5-1 and TRBJ1-6, with a weak D call TRBD1 (5 bases). V lost 4 bases to trimming and J lost 7 bases, with 15 bases between them. The CDR3 runs 15 residues. CDR1 is SGHRS, CDR2 YFSETQ, per germline. The CDR3 reads CASSDQGSGNSPLHF. CDR3 nucleotide sequence: TGCGCCAGCAGCGACCAGGGTAGCGGGAATTCACCCCTCCACTTT.

The chain joins TRBV5-5 to TRBJ1-5; TRBD1 aligns across 9 bases. Germline CDR1 is SGHKS and CDR2 is YYEKEE (reference sequence). The trim removed 2 bases at V and 5 bases at J, leaving 2 bases unmatched. CDR3 size: 14 residues. CDR3 loop: CASSFRQGDQPQHF. CDR3 nucleotides: TGTGCCAGCAGCTTCAGACAGGGGGATCAGCCCCAGCATTTT.